The 15 T cell receptor beta chains below come from one sample, sequenced in a study of post-analysis software for immune sequencing data. Findings and limits, study-wide: Controls showed lower frequencies than patients for roughly five TRBV segments, and TRBV5-6, TRBV5-1 and TRBV20-1 were among these.

Included in the TCR beta cDNA libraries were unique molecular identifiers. TCRdb reprocessed the PCR reads via MiXCR and lists one record per CDR3 protein. Seen here are fewer than 700,000 distinct CDR3 sequences, about 40% observed once, and the top ten hold over 1.5%. These receptors are not linked to any known antigen. Sequencing was done on a sample of blood. These receptors were taken from a girl aged 5 to 17 with multiple sclerosis.

The rearrangement joins TRBV29-1 to TRBJ1-2, with TRBD1 as a possible D gene (5 bases). V was trimmed by 6 bases and J by 7 bases, leaving 15 bases between them. The CDR3 has 12 amino acids. CDR1 SQVTM and CDR2 ANQGSEA come from the germline V gene. This CDR3 is CSVSSGTAGYTF. In DNA, the CDR3 is TGCAGCGTATCCTCCGGGACGGCTGGCTACACCTTC.

This chain links TRBV3-1 with TRBJ2-5, with 7 bases lining up with TRBD2. V trimming: 5 bases; J trimming: 4 bases; junction bases outside the gene matches: 4. Germline V CDR1 and CDR2: LGHDT, YNNKEL (reference sequence). The CDR3 extends over 13 amino acids. The CDR3 sequence: CASSWGGIETQYF. In DNA, the CDR3 is TGTGCCAGCAGCTGGGGGGGAATAGAGACCCAGTACTTC.

The chain joins TRBV24-1 to TRBJ2-3; TRBD2 aligns across 11 bases. CDR1 is KGHDR, CDR2 SFDVKD, per germline. The ends lost 3 bases at V and 2 bases at J; junction bases unmatched: 3. The CDR3 runs 16 residues. CDR3 DNA: TGTGCCACCAGTGATCGGACTAGCGGGCTCACAGATACGCAGTATTTT. It encodes CATSDRTSGLTDTQYF.

This sequence joins TRBV4-1 and TRBJ2-1, with 8 bases that match TRBD1. This CDR3 is 16 amino acids long. Germline CDR1 MGHRA, CDR2 YSYEKL. With 5 bases clipped from V and 8 bases from J, the junction kept 14 bases outside the gene matches. The CDR3 bases are TGCGCCAGCAGCTTGCCATTGACAGGGGTTGGCGATGAGCAGTTCTTC. It is translated as CASSLPLTGVGDEQFF.

The V gene is TRBV13, the J gene TRBJ1-1; D is ambiguous. Trimming removed 5 bases from V and 3 bases from J, with 16 bases in between. Germline V gives CDR1 PRHDT, CDR2 FYEKMQ (reference sequence). The CDR3 sequence is 15 residues long. CDR3 sequence (DNA): TGTGCCAGCAGCCACCACCCTACAGTTTACACTGAAGCTTTCTTT. Its protein product is CASSHHPTVYTEAFF. Complete variable domain (other parts from reference TRBV13 and TRBJ1-1): AAGVIQSPRHLIKEKRETATLKCYPIPRHDTVYWYQQGPGQDPQFLISFYEKMQSDKGSIPDRFSAQQFSDYHSELNMSSLELGDSALYFCASSHHPTVYTEAFFGQGTRLTVV.

This chain links TRBV3-1 with TRBJ2-7, with 12 bases fitting TRBD2. CDR3 length equals 15 residues. In germline, CDR1 is LGHDT, CDR2 YNNKEL (reference sequence). With 5 bases clipped from V and 2 bases from J, the junction kept 4 bases outside the gene matches. The CDR3, as DNA: TGTGCCAGCAGCAAGACTAGCGGGGGTACCTACGAGCAGTACTTC. It encodes CASSKTSGGTYEQYF.

This clonotype was counted a few times. The chain carries TRBV10-2 and TRBJ2-5, with TRBD1 identical over 9 bases. The V gene's germline CDR1 is WSHSY and CDR2 SAAADI. V dropped 4 bases and J dropped 5; count of bases not matched to a gene: 8. The CDR3 is made up of 15 amino acids. The CDR3 spells CASSAMGQGRETQYF. The CDR3 nucleotides read TGCGCCAGCAGTGCGATGGGACAGGGTCGGGAGACCCAGTACTTC.

CDR3 DNA sequence: TGTGCCAGCAGCCCCCAGGGTCCCTATGGCTACACCTTC. Amino acid sequence: CASSPQGPYGYTF. The V call is TRBV3-1, the J call TRBJ1-2; maybe TRBD1 (5 bases). Per the germline V gene, CDR1 is LGHDT and CDR2 is YNNKEL (reference sequence). Trimming took off 4 bases at V and 4 bases at J, with 10 bases between the two ends. The CDR3 is 13 residues long.

This clonotype has just a few counts. The CDR3 loop reads CASTLDRGVTYEQYF. In DNA, the CDR3 is TGTGCCAGCACCCTCGACAGGGGGGTTACCTACGAGCAGTACTTC. The chain is built from TRBV12-3 or TRBV12-4 and TRBJ2-4; 9 nucleotides align to TRBD1. Matching the DNA end better, TRBJ2-7 makes the J call doubtful. The CDR3 covers 15 residues.

The V and J genes are TRBV10-3 and TRBJ2-7, with 8 positions matching TRBD1. CDR1 and CDR2 (germline): ENHRY, SYGVKD. This CDR3 is 15 amino acids long. With 8 bases clipped from V and 2 bases from J, the junction kept 11 bases outside the gene matches. The CDR3 coding sequence is TGTGCCATCCTGGCGTGGCAGGGGGCCACCTACGAGCAGTACTTC. It yields the protein CAILAWQGATYEQYF.

This clonotype occurred a few times. V and J are TRBV10-1 and TRBJ2-5, with 7 bases aligning to TRBD1. The CDR3 is made up of 15 amino acids. The germline gives CDR1 WNHNN, CDR2 SYGVQD (reference sequence). Trimming removed 2 bases from V and 4 bases from J; junction bases left unmatched: 7. The CDR3 region has the DNA TGCGCCAGCAGTGAGCCAGGTCCAGGGGGAGAGACCCAGTACTTC. It specifies CASSEPGPGGETQYF.

This clonotype was recorded at least ten times. This CDR3 is CASALELADNEQFF. CDR3 nucleotides: TGTGCCAGCGCCCTGGAGCTAGCGGACAATGAGCAGTTCTTC. The rearrangement links TRBV12-3 or TRBV12-4 to TRBJ2-1, with 7 bases matching TRBD2. Germline trimming cut 8 bases from V and 5 bases from J; bases unmatched to any gene: 9. The CDR3 spans 14 residues.

V and J are TRBV7-8 and TRBJ2-5; D gene uncertain. Trimming stripped 2 bases from V and 1 base from J, with 14 bases between. Germline CDR1 reads SGHVS; CDR2 reads FQNEAQ. The CDR3 loop spans 16 amino acids. In DNA, the CDR3 is TGTGCCAGCAGCTTAAGGTGGGGTCTGAGCCAAGAGACCCAGTACTTC. Protein product: CASSLRWGLSQETQYF.

The chain combines TRBV5-1 with TRBJ1-2; D remains unclear. V lost 0 bases and J 2 bases, leaving 8 bases between the germline ends. Looked up from germline, CDR1 is SGHRS and CDR2 is YFSETQ. The CDR3 consists of 14 residues. The chain's CDR3 is CASSLGPGNYGYTF. CDR3 DNA: TGCGCCAGCAGCTTGGGTCCCGGGAACTATGGCTACACCTTC.

The sample holds a few counts of this clonotype. The chain is built from TRBV3-1 and TRBJ1-2, with D unresolved. The CDR3 contains 12 residues. The germline CDR1 and CDR2 sequences are LGHDT and YNNKEL (reference sequence). V lost 5 bases, J lost 0 bases, and 4 bases lay in between. CDR3 nucleotide sequence: TGTGCCAGCAGCGAGGCTAACTATGGCTACACCTTC. This codes for CASSEANYGYTF.